The sequence of this T cell receptor (beta chain) was determined in a study of vaccination and CD4 T cells after COVID-19. Treatment of the sample: approximately nine-day PBMC culture with coronavirus spike peptide pools or control peptides (ViraFEST assay). This clonotype has just a few counts. The antigen remains undetermined. An Oncomine TCR Beta short-read assay was used to sequence the DNA from cultured CD4+ T cells. TCRdb itself ran the PCR reads through MiXCR, one entry per CDR3 protein. The table lists under 20,000 distinct CDR3 sequences, 31% of them singletons, with 15% to 17% in the top ten. Trimming took 4 bases from V and 5 from J; bases not matched to a gene: 4. This CDR3 region has 14 residues. CDR1 SGHRS and CDR2 YFSETQ come from the germline V gene.

The sequencing sample was made of cultured CD4+ T cells from blood. The receptor's source is a human donor with COVID-19. The chain combines TRBV5-1 with TRBJ1-5; 9 bases agree with TRBD1. This CDR3 reads CASSPTGGDQPQHF. CDR3 DNA: TGCGCCAGCAGCCCTACAGGGGGCGATCAGCCCCAGCATTTT.